The present TCR beta chain was sequenced within a study of shared clonotypes between healthy human individuals. Across the study: The study enrolled two women and a few men aged 18 to 49. CD4 naive and memory got three plates each, CD8 naive two, CD8 memory one.

Notes on the study in general: Large depth notwithstanding, sorted-subset sequencing proved incomplete by rarefaction.

A word on this clone: Its target is not known.

Germline V gene lookup returns CDR1 MNHEY and CDR2 SVGAGI. Trimming left V 6 bases short and J 6 bases short, with 8 bases between. The CDR3 is made up of 12 amino acids. TCRdb's copy holds only in-frame clones and misses some; the assay was immunoSEQ multiplex PCR. This repertoire shows 550,000 to 850,000 clones, 72% found once; its top ten account for under 2%. CD4+ cell separation produced CD45RA+ naive and CD45RA-negative memory subsets. Sequenced material: memory CD4+ T cells sorted from blood. Stated subset: CD45RA-negative fraction. This TCR came from a woman younger than 45 in good health. The chain employs TRBV6-5 and TRBJ2-2; TRBD2 is a possible D gene (5 bases). In DNA, the CDR3 is TGTGCCAGCAGAACGGAGGCCGGGGAGCTGTTTTTT. Protein product: CASRTEAGELFF.